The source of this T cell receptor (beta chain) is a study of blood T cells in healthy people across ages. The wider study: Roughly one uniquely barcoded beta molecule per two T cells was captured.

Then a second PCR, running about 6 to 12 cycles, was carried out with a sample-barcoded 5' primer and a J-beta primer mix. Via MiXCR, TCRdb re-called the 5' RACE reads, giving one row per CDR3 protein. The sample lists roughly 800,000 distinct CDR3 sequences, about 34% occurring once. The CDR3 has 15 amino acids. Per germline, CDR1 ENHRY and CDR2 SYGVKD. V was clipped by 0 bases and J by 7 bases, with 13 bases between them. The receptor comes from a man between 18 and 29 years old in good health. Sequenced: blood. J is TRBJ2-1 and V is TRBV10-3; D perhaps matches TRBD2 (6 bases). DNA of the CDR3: TGTGCCATCAGTGAGTCCATCGGGGGTTCAAATGAGCAGTTCTTC. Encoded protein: CAISESIGGSNEQFF.